This TCR beta chain derives from a study of cytomegalovirus exposure and HLA in healthy donors. This CDR3 contains 13 residues. CDR1 and CDR2 from the germline V gene are SGHVS and FQNEAQ. The junction had 1 base not matched to a gene; V was cut back by 5 bases and J by 0 bases. This PCR relied on a set of 60 Vbeta primers and 13 Jbeta primers. Assay: immunoSEQ multiplex PCR; the TCRdb copy retains only in-frame clones and omits some. Of hundreds of thousands of clones listed, more than 65% are singletons. Sequencing was carried out using PBMCs. This chain uses TRBV7-8 with TRBJ2-7; 7 bases line up with TRBD2. This sequence was found in a man between 18 and 35 years old in good health and CMV-seronegative. Here the CDR3 DNA reads TGTGCCAGCAGCCGGACTAGCTCCTACGAGCAGTACTTC. Encoded protein: CASSRTSSYEQYF.